These 5 T cell receptor beta chains were all obtained from the same sample, sequenced in a study of T-cell memory formation after mild COVID-19. In TCRdb, the 5' RACE reads were re-called with MiXCR into one record per CDR3 protein. This sample has hundreds of thousands of distinct CDR3 sequences; around 21% occur once, and the top ten carry roughly an eighth. The sequencing sample was made of PBMCs or a T cell subset sorted from them (not recorded which). The receptor source for this set is an adult woman who had mild COVID-19 (a few samples of this study predate the infection). Cell type and time point are not known.

This clonotype showed up just a few times. The V gene is TRBV3-1, the J gene TRBJ2-5; TRBD2 is a possible D gene (6 bases). Deletions cut 0 bases from V and 2 bases from J, with 10 bases between. Per the germline V gene, CDR1 is LGHDT and CDR2 is YNNKEL (reference sequence). The CDR3 spans 15 residues. DNA of the CDR3: TGTGCCAGCAGCCAAGAACCGGGGGAACAAGAGACCCAGTACTTC. Protein sequence: CASSQEPGEQETQYF.

The CDR3 sequence: CASSQDLAGESTDTQYF. CDR3 bases: TGTGCCAGCAGCCAAGATCTAGCGGGGGAAAGCACAGATACGCAGTATTTT. The chain links TRBV4-2 to TRBJ2-3; 10 bases line up with TRBD2. CDR1 and CDR2 (germline): LGHNA, YNFKEQ. This CDR3 spans 17 amino acids. Trimming took 0 bases from V and 0 from J; bases not matched to a gene: 3.

This clonotype was found a few times. The chain is built from TRBV6-2 or TRBV6-3 and TRBJ2-5, with 8 bases lining up with TRBD2. This CDR3 has 11 residues. After removal of 7 bases from V and 7 bases from J, the junction contained 2 bases not matched to a gene. Germline V gene sequence: CDR1 MNHEY, CDR2 SVGEGT. This CDR3 is CASTAGGTQYF. CDR3 DNA sequence: TGTGCCAGCACGGCGGGAGGGACCCAGTACTTC.

This clonotype was picked up a small number of times. This sequence joins TRBV6-1 and TRBJ2-7, with D possibly TRBD1 on 6 matching bases. The CDR3 runs to 15 residues. The V and J ends lost 3 bases and 3 bases respectively, with 15 bases between them. Germline CDR1 is MNHNS and CDR2 is SASEGT. The CDR3 is CASSDATGAYYEQYF. The CDR3 region has the DNA TGTGCCAGCAGTGATGCGACAGGCGCCTACTACGAGCAGTACTTC.

This rearrangement joins TRBV5-4 to TRBJ2-7; D is possibly TRBD1 (6 bases). CDR3 size: 15 residues. V was trimmed by 2 bases and J by 4 bases, leaving 16 bases between them. CDR1 and CDR2 (germline): SGHNT, YYREEE (reference sequence). The CDR3 here is CASSFGRGNFYEQYF. The CDR3 region has the DNA TGTGCCAGCAGCTTCGGCAGGGGCAACTTTTACGAGCAGTACTTC.